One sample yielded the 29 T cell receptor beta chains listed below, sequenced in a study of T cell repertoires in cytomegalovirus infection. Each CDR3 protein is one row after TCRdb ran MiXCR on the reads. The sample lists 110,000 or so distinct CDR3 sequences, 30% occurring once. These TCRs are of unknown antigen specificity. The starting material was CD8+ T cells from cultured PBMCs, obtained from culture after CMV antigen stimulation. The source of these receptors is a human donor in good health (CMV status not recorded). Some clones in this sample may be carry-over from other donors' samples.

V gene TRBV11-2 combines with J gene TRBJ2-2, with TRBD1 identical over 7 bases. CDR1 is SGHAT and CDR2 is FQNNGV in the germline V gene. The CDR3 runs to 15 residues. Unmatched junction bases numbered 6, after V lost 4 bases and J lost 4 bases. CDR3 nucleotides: TGTGCCAGCAGCTACCGGGACAGCTCCACCGGGGAGCTGTTTTTT. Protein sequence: CASSYRDSSTGELFF.

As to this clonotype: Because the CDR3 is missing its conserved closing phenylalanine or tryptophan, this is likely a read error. The CDR3 region has the DNA TGTGCCAGCAGCCAAGAGAGAGGACAGGCATACAATGAGCAGTTCCTC. As protein: CASSQERGQAYNEQFL. V usage is TRBV4-2 and J usage is TRBJ2-1; 7 positions agree with TRBD1. Trimming cost V 0 bases and J 4 bases; bases outside gene matches: 6. The CDR3 covers 16 residues. Germline values: CDR1 LGHNA, CDR2 YNFKEQ.

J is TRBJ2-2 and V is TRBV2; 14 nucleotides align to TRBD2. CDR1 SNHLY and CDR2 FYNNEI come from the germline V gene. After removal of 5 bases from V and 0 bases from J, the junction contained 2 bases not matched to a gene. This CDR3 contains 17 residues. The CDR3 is CASSRTSGGTNTGELFF. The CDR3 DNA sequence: TGTGCCAGCAGTAGGACTAGCGGGGGGACGAACACCGGGGAGCTGTTTTTT.

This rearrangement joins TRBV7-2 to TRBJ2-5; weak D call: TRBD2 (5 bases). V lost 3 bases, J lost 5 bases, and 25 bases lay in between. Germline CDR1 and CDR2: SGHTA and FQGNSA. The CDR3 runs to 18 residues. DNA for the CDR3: TGTGCCAGCAGCTTCCCGAAGGGCCTAAGCCTTTCGGGGGAGACCCAGTACTTC. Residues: CASSFPKGLSLSGETQYF. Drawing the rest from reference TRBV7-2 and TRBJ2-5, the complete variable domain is GAGVSQSPSNKVTEKGKDVELRCDPISGHTALYWYRQSLGQGLEFLIYFQGNSAPDKSGLPSDRFSAERTGGSVSTLTIQRTQQEDSAVYLCASSFPKGLSLSGETQYFGPGTRLLVL.

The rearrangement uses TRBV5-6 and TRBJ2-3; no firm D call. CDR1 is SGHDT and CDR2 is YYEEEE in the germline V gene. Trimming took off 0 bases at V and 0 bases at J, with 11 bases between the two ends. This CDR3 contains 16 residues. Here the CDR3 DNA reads TGTGCCAGCAGCTTGGGAGCAAAGACTAGCACAGATACGCAGTATTTT. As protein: CASSLGAKTSTDTQYF.

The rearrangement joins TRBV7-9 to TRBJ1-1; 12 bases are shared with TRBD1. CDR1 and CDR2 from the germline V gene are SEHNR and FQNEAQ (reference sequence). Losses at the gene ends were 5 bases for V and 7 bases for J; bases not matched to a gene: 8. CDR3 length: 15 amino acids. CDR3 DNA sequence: TGTGCCAGCAGCACAACCGGGACAGGGGGCATTGAAGCTTTCTTT. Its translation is CASSTTGTGGIEAFF.

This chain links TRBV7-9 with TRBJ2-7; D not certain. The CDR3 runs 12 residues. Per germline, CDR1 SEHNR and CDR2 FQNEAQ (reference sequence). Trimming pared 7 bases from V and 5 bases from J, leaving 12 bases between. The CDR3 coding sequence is TGTGCCAGCAACCCGTCCTCAAACGAGCAGTACTTC. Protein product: CASNPSSNEQYF.

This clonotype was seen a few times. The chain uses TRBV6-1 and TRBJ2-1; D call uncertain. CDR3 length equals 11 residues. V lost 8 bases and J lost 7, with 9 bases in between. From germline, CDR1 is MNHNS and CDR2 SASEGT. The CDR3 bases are TGTGCCAGCCGGAGCGCGAATGAGCAGTTCTTC. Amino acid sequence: CASRSANEQFF.

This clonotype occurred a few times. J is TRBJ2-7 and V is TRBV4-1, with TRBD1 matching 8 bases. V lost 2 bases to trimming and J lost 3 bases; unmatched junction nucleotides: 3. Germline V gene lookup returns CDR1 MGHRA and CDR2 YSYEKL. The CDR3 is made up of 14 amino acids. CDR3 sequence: CASSQLQGGYEQYF. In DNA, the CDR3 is TGCGCCAGCAGCCAACTACAGGGGGGCTACGAGCAGTACTTC.

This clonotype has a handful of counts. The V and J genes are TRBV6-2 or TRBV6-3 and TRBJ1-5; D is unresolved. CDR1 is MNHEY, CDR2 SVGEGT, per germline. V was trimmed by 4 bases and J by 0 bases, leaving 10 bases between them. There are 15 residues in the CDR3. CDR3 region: CASSFRHLSNQPQHF. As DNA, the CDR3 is TGTGCCAGCAGTTTCCGGCACCTTAGCAATCAGCCCCAGCATTTT.

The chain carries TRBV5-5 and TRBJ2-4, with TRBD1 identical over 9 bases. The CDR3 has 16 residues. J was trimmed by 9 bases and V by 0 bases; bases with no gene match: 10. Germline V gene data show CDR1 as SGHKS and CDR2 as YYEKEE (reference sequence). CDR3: CASSLGGTGRVGIQYF. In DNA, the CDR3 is TGTGCCAGCAGCTTGGGGGGGACAGGGCGGGTAGGCATTCAGTACTTC.

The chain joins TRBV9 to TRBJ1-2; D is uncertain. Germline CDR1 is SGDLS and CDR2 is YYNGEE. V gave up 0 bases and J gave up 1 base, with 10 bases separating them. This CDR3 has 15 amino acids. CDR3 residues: CASSVVAGGNYGYTF. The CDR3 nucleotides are TGTGCCAGCAGCGTAGTTGCGGGCGGTAACTATGGCTACACCTTC.

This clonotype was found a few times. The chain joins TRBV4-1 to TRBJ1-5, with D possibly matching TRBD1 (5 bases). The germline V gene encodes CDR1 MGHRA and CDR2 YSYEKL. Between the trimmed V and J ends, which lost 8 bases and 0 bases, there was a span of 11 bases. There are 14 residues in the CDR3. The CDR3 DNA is TGCGCCAGCGCGGCAGGGAGTAGCAATCAGCCCCAGCATTTT. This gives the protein CASAAGSSNQPQHF.

CDR3 in amino acids: CASTHRGDARFEAFF. The CDR3 DNA follows: TGTGCCAGTACCCATCGAGGGGACGCACGTTTCGAAGCTTTCTTT. The rearrangement links TRBV19 to TRBJ1-1; a possible D gene is TRBD1 (5 bases). The germline CDR1 and CDR2 sequences are LNHDA and SQIVND (reference sequence). The CDR3 extends over 15 amino acids. The V and J ends lost 7 bases and 8 bases respectively, with 23 bases between them.

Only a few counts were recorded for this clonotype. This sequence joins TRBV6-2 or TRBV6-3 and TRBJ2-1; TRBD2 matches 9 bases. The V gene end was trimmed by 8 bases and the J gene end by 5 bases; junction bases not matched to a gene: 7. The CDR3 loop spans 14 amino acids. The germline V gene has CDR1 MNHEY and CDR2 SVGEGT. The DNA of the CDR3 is TGTGCCAGCGGGATAGCGGGGGCCCACAATGAGCAGTTCTTC. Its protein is CASGIAGAHNEQFF.

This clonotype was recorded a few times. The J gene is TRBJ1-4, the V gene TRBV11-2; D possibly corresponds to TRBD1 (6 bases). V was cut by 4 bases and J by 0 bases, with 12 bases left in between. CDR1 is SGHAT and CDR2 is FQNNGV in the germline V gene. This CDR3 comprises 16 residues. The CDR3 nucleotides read TGTGCCAGCAGCTCCTGGACAGATTCAACTAATGAAAAACTGTTTTTT. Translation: CASSSWTDSTNEKLFF.

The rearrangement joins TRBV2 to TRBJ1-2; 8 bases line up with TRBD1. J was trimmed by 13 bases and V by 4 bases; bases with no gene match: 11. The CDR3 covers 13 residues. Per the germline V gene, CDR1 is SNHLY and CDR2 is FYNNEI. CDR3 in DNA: TGTGCCAGCAGTGGTGGGGACAGGAGAATCTGCACCTTC. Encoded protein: CASSGGDRRICTF.

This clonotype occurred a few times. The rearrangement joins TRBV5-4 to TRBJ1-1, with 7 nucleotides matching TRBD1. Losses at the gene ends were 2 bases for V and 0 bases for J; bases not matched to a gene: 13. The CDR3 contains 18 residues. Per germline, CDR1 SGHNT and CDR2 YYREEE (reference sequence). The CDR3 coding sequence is TGTGCCAGCAGCTTTTTGGGCAGAGGGGGCCCGATGAACACTGAAGCTTTCTTT. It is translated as CASSFLGRGGPMNTEAFF.

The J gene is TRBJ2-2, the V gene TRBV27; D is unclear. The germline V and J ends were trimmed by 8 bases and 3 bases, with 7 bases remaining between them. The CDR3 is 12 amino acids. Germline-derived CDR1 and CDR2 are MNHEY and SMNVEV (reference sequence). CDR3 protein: CASSRDTGELFF. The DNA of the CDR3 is TGTGCCAGCTCCCGGGACACCGGGGAGCTGTTTTTT.

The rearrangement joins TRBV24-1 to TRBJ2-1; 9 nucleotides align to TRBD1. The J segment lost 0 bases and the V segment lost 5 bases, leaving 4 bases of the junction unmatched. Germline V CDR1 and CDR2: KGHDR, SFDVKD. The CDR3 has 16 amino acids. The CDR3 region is CATSGRTGVSYNEQFF. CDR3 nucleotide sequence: TGTGCCACCAGTGGTAGGACAGGGGTCTCCTACAATGAGCAGTTCTTC.

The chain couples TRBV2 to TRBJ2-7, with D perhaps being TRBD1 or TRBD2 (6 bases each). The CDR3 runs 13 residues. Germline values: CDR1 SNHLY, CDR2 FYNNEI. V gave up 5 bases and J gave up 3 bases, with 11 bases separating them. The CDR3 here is CASSQGGGYEQYF. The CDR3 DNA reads TGTGCCAGCAGTCAAGGAGGGGGCTACGAGCAGTACTTC. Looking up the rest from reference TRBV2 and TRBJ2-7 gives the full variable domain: EPEVTQTPSHQVTQMGQEVILRCVPISNHLYFYWYRQILGQKVEFLVSFYNNEISEKSEIFDDQFSVERPDGSNFTLKIRSTKLEDSAMYFCASSQGGGYEQYFGPGTRLTVT.

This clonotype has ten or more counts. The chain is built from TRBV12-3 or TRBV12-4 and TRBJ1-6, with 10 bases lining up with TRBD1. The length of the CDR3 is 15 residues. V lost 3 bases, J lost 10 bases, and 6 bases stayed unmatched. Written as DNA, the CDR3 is TGTGCCAGCAGTTTTTATCGGACAGGGGGATCACCCCTCCACTTT. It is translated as CASSFYRTGGSPLHF.

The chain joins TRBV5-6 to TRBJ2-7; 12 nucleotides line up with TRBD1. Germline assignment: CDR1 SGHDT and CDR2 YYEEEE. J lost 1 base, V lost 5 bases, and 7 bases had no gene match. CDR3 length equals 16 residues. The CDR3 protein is CASSRRDRGLSYEQYF. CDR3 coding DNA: TGTGCCAGCAGTCGTCGGGACAGGGGGCTGTCCTACGAGCAGTACTTC.

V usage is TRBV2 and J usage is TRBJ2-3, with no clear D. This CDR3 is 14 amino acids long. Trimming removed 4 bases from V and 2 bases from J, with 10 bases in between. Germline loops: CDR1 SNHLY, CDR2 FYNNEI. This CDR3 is CASSVRTITDTQYF. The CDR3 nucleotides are TGTGCCAGCAGTGTGCGGACCATCACAGATACGCAGTATTTT.

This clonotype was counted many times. The CDR3 sequence is CASSLVDSGYYEQYF. For the CDR3, the DNA is TGTGCCAGCAGCTTAGTCGACAGTGGATACTACGAGCAGTACTTC. This rearrangement joins TRBV7-8 to TRBJ2-7; D is possibly TRBD1 (5 bases). CDR3 length equals 15 residues. Trimming stripped 1 base from V and 3 bases from J, with 13 bases between. Germline V gene lookup returns CDR1 SGHVS and CDR2 FQNEAQ.

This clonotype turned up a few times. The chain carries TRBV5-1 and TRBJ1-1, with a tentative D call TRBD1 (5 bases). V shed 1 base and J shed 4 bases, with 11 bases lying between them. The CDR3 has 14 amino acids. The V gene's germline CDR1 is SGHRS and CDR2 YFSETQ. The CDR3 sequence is CASSLRGEGTEAFF. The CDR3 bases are TGCGCCAGCAGCTTGCGGGGGGAGGGCACTGAAGCTTTCTTT.

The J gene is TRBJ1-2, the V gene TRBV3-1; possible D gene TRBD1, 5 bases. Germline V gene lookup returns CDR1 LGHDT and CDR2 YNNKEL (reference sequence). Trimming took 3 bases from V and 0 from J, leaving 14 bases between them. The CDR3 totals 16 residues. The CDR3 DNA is TGTGCCAGCAGCCAGCTACGGGGGGTGGCTAACTATGGCTACACCTTC. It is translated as CASSQLRGVANYGYTF.

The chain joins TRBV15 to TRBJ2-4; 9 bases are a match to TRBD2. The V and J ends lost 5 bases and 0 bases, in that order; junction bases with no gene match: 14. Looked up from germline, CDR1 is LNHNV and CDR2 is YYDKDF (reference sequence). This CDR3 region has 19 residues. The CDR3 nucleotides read TGTGCCACCAGCCCGCTGGGGCCAGCGGGGGGTTTAGCCAAAAACATTCAGTACTTC. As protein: CATSPLGPAGGLAKNIQYF.

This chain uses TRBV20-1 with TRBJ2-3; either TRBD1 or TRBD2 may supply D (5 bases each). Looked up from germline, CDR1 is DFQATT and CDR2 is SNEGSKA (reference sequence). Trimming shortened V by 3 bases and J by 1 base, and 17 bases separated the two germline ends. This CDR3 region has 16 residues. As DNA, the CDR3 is TGCAGTGCTAGTACGTCTAGCCGAGGGGGCACAGATACGCAGTATTTT. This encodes CSASTSSRGGTDTQYF.